The next 17 T cell receptor beta chains were all read from a single sample in a study of CD8 T cells in ankylosing spondylitis. The study's findings and limits: There was a TCR beta motif, made of several highly homologous variants, that appeared characteristic of ankylosing spondylitis blood.

No antigens are known for them. Via MiXCR, TCRdb re-called the 5' RACE reads, giving one row per CDR3 protein. In the table there are roughly 670,000 distinct CDR3 sequences, roughly 20% of which are singletons. Sequencing used blood, either unsorted or a sorted T cell fraction (not recorded which). The receptors here all came from a male donor with ankylosing spondylitis.

There are a few counts of this clonotype. The chain uses TRBV10-3 and TRBJ2-7; perhaps TRBD2 as D (5 bases). The V end was cut by 0 bases, the J end by 0 bases, with 12 bases between. This CDR3 spans 16 amino acids. CDR1 and CDR2 from the germline V gene are ENHRY and SYGVKD. The CDR3 spells CAISESDLRVSYEQYF. The DNA for the CDR3 is TGTGCCATCAGTGAGTCGGACCTGCGGGTCTCCTACGAGCAGTACTTC.

Comment on this clonotype: Just one base apart from a much larger clone, this may be a read error. The chain carries TRBV9 and TRBJ1-4; D unclear. Germline V gene lookup returns CDR1 SGDLS and CDR2 YYNGEE. V was cut by 3 bases and J by 3 bases, with 12 bases left in between. The CDR3 length is 15 residues. The CDR3 DNA sequence: TGTGCCAGCAGCGAGGACGTGTGGGCTAATGAAAAACTGTTTTTT. It specifies CASSEDVWANEKLFF.

This clonotype was counted a single time. Written as DNA, the CDR3 is TGCAGTGCTGGGCAGACTGATTCACCCCTCCACTTT. Translation gives CSAGQTDSPLHF. This rearrangement joins TRBV20-1 to TRBJ1-6, with no clear D. The CDR3 is made up of 12 amino acids. The V end was cut by 5 bases, the J end by 8 bases, with 10 bases between. CDR1 is DFQATT and CDR2 is SNEGSKA in the germline V gene (reference sequence).

This clonotype was recorded a few times. This chain uses TRBV6-1 with TRBJ1-1; D not resolved. V dropped 8 bases and J dropped 5 bases, with 15 bases sitting between them. Germline CDR1 is MNHNS and CDR2 is SASEGT. The CDR3 contains 13 residues. DNA of the CDR3: TGTGCCAGCGGGATCACTTGGGATACTGAAGCTTTCTTT. Its protein product is CASGITWDTEAFF.

The chain joins TRBV27 to TRBJ2-1; D gene uncertain. The germline V gene has CDR1 MNHEY and CDR2 SMNVEV (reference sequence). The CDR3 consists of 15 residues. Trimming cost V 5 bases and J 7 bases, with 18 bases left between them. The CDR3 is CASSPTPTGDNEQFF. CDR3 DNA sequence: TGTGCCAGCAGTCCAACACCGACTGGGGATAATGAGCAGTTCTTC.

J is TRBJ2-3 and V is TRBV4-3, with 11 bases aligning to TRBD2. This CDR3 is 18 amino acids long. Germline CDR1 reads LGHNA; CDR2 reads YSLEER. V shed 1 base and J 4 bases; nucleotides not matched to a gene: 10. The CDR3 DNA sequence: TGCGCCAGCAGCCAAGGCCCCCGACTAGCGGGAAATCCAGATACGCAGTATTTT. Amino acid sequence: CASSQGPRLAGNPDTQYF.

The V and J genes are TRBV30 and TRBJ2-7; TRBD1 matches at 9 bases. J gave up 3 bases and V 5 bases, and 8 bases lay outside the gene matches. The germline V gene encodes CDR1 GTSNPN and CDR2 SVGIG (reference sequence). This CDR3 is 14 amino acids long. The CDR3 nucleotides read TGTGCCTGGCAACCGGGACAGGGAGGCTACGAGCAGTACTTC. This codes for CAWQPGQGGYEQYF.

The chain has TRBV9 and TRBJ1-1; 7 bases map to TRBD1. The germline gives CDR1 SGDLS, CDR2 YYNGEE. CDR3 length: 16 amino acids. V dropped 2 bases and J dropped 2; count of bases not matched to a gene: 9. CDR3 in DNA: TGTGCCAGCAGCGTCGGCCTCGGGACAGATAACACTGAAGCTTTCTTT. The encoded protein is CASSVGLGTDNTEAFF.

V and J are TRBV12-3 or TRBV12-4 and TRBJ2-2; 12 nucleotides match TRBD2. The V and J ends lost 6 bases and 4 bases, in that order; junction bases with no gene match: 6. This CDR3 comprises 16 residues. The CDR3 loop reads CASRVTSGGGTGELFF. In DNA, the CDR3 is TGTGCCAGCAGGGTGACTAGCGGGGGAGGCACCGGGGAGCTGTTTTTT.

This clonotype has a handful of counts. The CDR3 nucleotides are TGCGCCAGCAGCCACTACTGGGGGGCCTCCTACGAGCAGTACTTC. Translation: CASSHYWGASYEQYF. This chain connects TRBV4-1 to TRBJ2-7; the D call may be TRBD1 or TRBD2 (6 bases each). The CDR3 sequence is 15 residues long. Trimming took off 3 bases at V and 0 bases at J, with 12 bases between the two ends. The germline V gene encodes CDR1 MGHRA and CDR2 YSYEKL.

A few counts support this clonotype. The chain has TRBV5-1 and TRBJ2-6; D might be TRBD2 (5 bases). V was pared by 0 bases and J by 0 bases, with 10 bases between. Germline assignment: CDR1 SGHRS and CDR2 YFSETQ. CDR3 length equals 17 residues. The CDR3 sequence: CASSLGVRDSGANVLTF. The CDR3 DNA is TGCGCCAGCAGCTTGGGCGTACGGGACTCTGGGGCCAACGTCCTGACTTTC. The complete variable domain, with remaining parts taken from reference TRBV5-1 and TRBJ2-6, reads KAGVTQTPRYLIKTRGQQVTLSCSPISGHRSVSWYQQTPGQGLQFLFEYFSETQRNKGNFPGRFSGRQFSNSRSEMNVSTLELGDSALYLCASSLGVRDSGANVLTFGAGSRLTVL.

This clonotype has a handful of counts. In nucleotides, the CDR3 is TGTGCCAGCTACCGACAGGGGGTGAACACTGAAGCTTTCTTT. Protein: CASYRQGVNTEAFF. The genes are TRBV12-3 or TRBV12-4 and TRBJ1-1, with 9 bases that match TRBD1. The CDR3 is 14 amino acids. J lost 0 bases, V lost 8 bases, and 4 bases had no gene match.

This clonotype was detected only a few times. This chain links TRBV12-3 or TRBV12-4 with TRBJ2-2; no reliable D call. Trimming shortened V by 3 bases and J by 4 bases, and 6 bases separated the two germline ends. This CDR3 contains 13 residues. CDR3 DNA sequence: TGTGCCAGCAGTTTTCGGATCACCGGGGAGCTGTTTTTT. As protein: CASSFRITGELFF.

This clonotype was picked up a small number of times. The chain joins TRBV20-1 to TRBJ1-2; 8 nucleotides line up with TRBD1. The CDR3 length is 13 residues. Germline CDR1 and CDR2: DFQATT and SNEGSKA (reference sequence). Unmatched junction bases numbered 11, after V lost 6 bases and J lost 8 bases. The CDR3 sequence is CSASDPGGRGYTF. The CDR3 DNA follows: TGCAGTGCCAGCGACCCAGGGGGCCGGGGCTACACCTTC.

This clonotype occurred a few times. V is TRBV6-1 and J is TRBJ1-2, with D possibly TRBD1 on 5 matching bases. The V gene's germline CDR1 is MNHNS and CDR2 SASEGT. V shed 2 bases and J shed 4 bases, with 8 bases lying between them. The CDR3 is made up of 13 amino acids. As DNA, the CDR3 is TGTGCCAGCAGTGAATTGGGGGTCTATGGCTACACCTTC. This sequence encodes CASSELGVYGYTF.

This clonotype was observed a handful of times. This chain uses TRBV12-3 or TRBV12-4 with TRBJ2-1; 10 nucleotides align to TRBD2. CDR3 length: 20 residues. V lost 5 bases, J lost 0 bases, and 16 bases stayed unmatched. The CDR3 DNA reads TGTGCCAGCAGTGCACTACAGGGGACTAGCGCGTCGAGCTCCTACAATGAGCAGTTCTTC. It translates to CASSALQGTSASSSYNEQFF.

The V gene is TRBV5-5, the J gene TRBJ2-5; 7 bases fit TRBD2. V trimming: 0 bases; J trimming: 1 base; junction bases outside the gene matches: 6. The CDR3 has 16 amino acids. The germline gives CDR1 SGHKS, CDR2 YYEKEE (reference sequence). The CDR3: CASSLGGTTLQETQYF. CDR3 nucleotide sequence: TGTGCCAGCAGCTTGGGCGGGACTACCCTCCAAGAGACCCAGTACTTC.